These T cell receptor beta chains were read from a single sample in a study of CD8 T cells in ankylosing spondylitis. TCRdb analysed the 5' RACE reads with MiXCR anew, one entry per CDR3 protein. Found here are roughly 220,000 distinct CDR3 sequences, roughly 18% of them singletons; the top ten hold under 45%. Input material: blood, either unsorted or a sorted T cell fraction (not recorded which). The receptors originated from a male donor with ankylosing spondylitis. Each CDR3 is given with its conserved first and last residue. Each record gives: D gene, clone size, V gene, J gene, CDR3 DNA, CDR3 protein. D genes are given only for firm matches. Only part of the rows carry a size: once, few, many, or a class if the clone is expanded.

d_gene: NA; abundance: many; v_gene: TRBV6-2/TRBV6-3; j_gene: TRBJ2-1; CDR3nt: TGTGCCAGCAGTCAGACGGAGAACAATGAGCAGTTCTTC; CDR3aa: CASSQTENNEQFF
d_gene: NA; abundance: few; v_gene: TRBV7-8; j_gene: TRBJ2-3; CDR3nt: TGTGCCAGCAGCTTAGGGGGACTGGATACGCAGTATTTT; CDR3aa: CASSLGGLDTQYF
d_gene: NA; abundance: few; v_gene: TRBV21-1; j_gene: TRBJ2-3; CDR3nt: TGTGCCAGCAGCAAAGCGGCTAGCGGGAGCCCAGATACGCAGTATTTT; CDR3aa: CASSKAASGSPDTQYF
d_gene: NA; abundance: NA; v_gene: TRBV28; j_gene: TRBJ2-5; CDR3nt: TGTGCCAGCAGTCCTAGGACAGATCAAGAGACCCAGTACTTC; CDR3aa: CASSPRTDQETQYF
d_gene: TRBD2; abundance: NA; v_gene: TRBV27; j_gene: TRBJ2-3; CDR3nt: TGTGCCAGCAGTTTAGTCCCGGGACTAGCAGAGAGGGCAGATACGCAGTATTTT; CDR3aa: CASSLVPGLAERADTQYF
d_gene: NA; abundance: NA; v_gene: TRBV5-1; j_gene: TRBJ2-7; CDR3nt: TGCGCCAGCAGCTTCTCTGGGGGGCTCAGGTACGAGCAGTACTTC; CDR3aa: CASSFSGGLRYEQYF
d_gene: NA; abundance: many; v_gene: TRBV6-1; j_gene: TRBJ1-1; CDR3nt: TGTGCCAGCAGTGTTAGCACTGAAGCTTTCTTT; CDR3aa: CASSVSTEAFF
d_gene: TRBD1; abundance: many; v_gene: TRBV7-9; j_gene: TRBJ2-7; CDR3nt: TGTGCCAGCAGCGAGGGGACAGGACTAATGAGCTACGAGCAGTACTTC; CDR3aa: CASSEGTGLMSYEQYF
d_gene: NA; abundance: few; v_gene: TRBV9; j_gene: TRBJ2-3; CDR3nt: TGTGCCAGCAGCGATAACCGACGGACTAGCACAGATACGCAGTATTTT; CDR3aa: CASSDNRRTSTDTQYF
d_gene: NA; abundance: NA; v_gene: TRBV7-3; j_gene: TRBJ2-1; CDR3nt: TGTGCCAGCAGCTCTCCGAGTGAAGGAGTCAATGAGCAGTTCTTC; CDR3aa: CASSSPSEGVNEQFF
d_gene: NA; abundance: NA; v_gene: TRBV10-3; j_gene: TRBJ2-7; CDR3nt: TGTGCCATCAGGGAGACAGAGTACGAGCAGTACTTC; CDR3aa: CAIRETEYEQYF
d_gene: NA; abundance: NA; v_gene: TRBV6-1; j_gene: TRBJ1-2; CDR3nt: TGTGCCACCCACCGTGGGGGTTCCCCGGATGGCTACACCTTC; CDR3aa: CATHRGGSPDGYTF
d_gene: NA; abundance: few; v_gene: TRBV4-3; j_gene: TRBJ2-7; CDR3nt: TGCGCCAGCAGCCAAGATCGGACGGCCCCTTACTACGAGCAGTACTTC; CDR3aa: CASSQDRTAPYYEQYF
d_gene: NA; abundance: many; v_gene: TRBV5-6; j_gene: TRBJ2-1; CDR3nt: TGTGCCAGCAAACCCGGGGGTAGCGTTGAGCAGTTCTTC; CDR3aa: CASKPGGSVEQFF
d_gene: NA; abundance: few; v_gene: TRBV29-1; j_gene: TRBJ2-7; CDR3nt: TGCAGCGTTGTGGGTCCACAGTCCTACGAGCAGTACTTC; CDR3aa: CSVVGPQSYEQYF
d_gene: NA; abundance: few; v_gene: TRBV19; j_gene: TRBJ2-1; CDR3nt: TGTGCCAGTAGTACATGGACAGACAATGAGCAGTTCTTC; CDR3aa: CASSTWTDNEQFF
d_gene: NA; abundance: few; v_gene: TRBV19; j_gene: TRBJ2-5; CDR3nt: TGTGCCAGTAGCAGCTCCGGGGCGAAGACCCAGTACTTC; CDR3aa: CASSSSGAKTQYF
d_gene: NA; abundance: NA; v_gene: TRBV24-1; j_gene: TRBJ2-1; CDR3nt: TGTGCCACCAGTGATTTAGCCGGGTCCTACAATGAGCAGTTCTTC; CDR3aa: CATSDLAGSYNEQFF
d_gene: TRBD2; abundance: few; v_gene: TRBV29-1; j_gene: TRBJ2-1; CDR3nt: TGCAGCGTTGAAACTAGCGGGGGGGGTGAGCAGTTCTTC; CDR3aa: CSVETSGGGEQFF
d_gene: NA; abundance: NA; v_gene: TRBV20-1; j_gene: TRBJ2-7; CDR3nt: TGCAGTGCTAGAGCAGGGCTCTATTACGAGCAGTACTTC; CDR3aa: CSARAGLYYEQYF
d_gene: NA; abundance: few; v_gene: TRBV20-1; j_gene: TRBJ1-1; CDR3nt: TGCAGTGCTAGAATTTGGCGACCGAACACTGAAGCTTTCTTT; CDR3aa: CSARIWRPNTEAFF
d_gene: TRBD1; abundance: many; v_gene: TRBV3-1; j_gene: TRBJ2-7; CDR3nt: TGTGCCAGCAGCCAAGTGGCGGGACAGGGATGGCGGGAGCAGTACTTC; CDR3aa: CASSQVAGQGWREQYF
d_gene: TRBD2; abundance: NA; v_gene: TRBV7-9; j_gene: TRBJ2-7; CDR3nt: TGTGCCAGCAGCTTAGTACTAGCGGGAGCCTCTGAGGAGCAGTACTTC; CDR3aa: CASSLVLAGASEEQYF
d_gene: NA; abundance: NA; v_gene: TRBV12-3/TRBV12-4; j_gene: TRBJ1-5; CDR3nt: TGTGCCAGCAGTGGGGGGCCAATCAATCAGCCCCAGCATTTT; CDR3aa: CASSGGPINQPQHF
d_gene: TRBD2; abundance: NA; v_gene: TRBV5-5; j_gene: TRBJ2-3; CDR3nt: TGTGCCAGCAGCTTGGTGGCTAGCGGGGCACGGGGCACAGATACGCAGTATTTT; CDR3aa: CASSLVASGARGTDTQYF
d_gene: TRBD1; abundance: NA; v_gene: TRBV27; j_gene: TRBJ1-4; CDR3nt: TGTGCCAGCAGTACACTTCGGGACAGACTAAACGAAAAACTGTTTTTT; CDR3aa: CASSTLRDRLNEKLFF
d_gene: NA; abundance: few; v_gene: TRBV6-1; j_gene: TRBJ1-4; CDR3nt: TGTGCCAGCAGTCATCTAGCAGGTCCTAATGAAAAACTGTTTTTT; CDR3aa: CASSHLAGPNEKLFF
d_gene: NA; abundance: few; v_gene: TRBV4-1; j_gene: TRBJ2-5; CDR3nt: TGCGCCAGCAGCCAAGATTTAACTAGCTGGCGAGAGACCCAGTACTTC; CDR3aa: CASSQDLTSWRETQYF
d_gene: TRBD1; abundance: few; v_gene: TRBV7-2; j_gene: TRBJ2-7; CDR3nt: TGTGCCAGCAGCCCCTTCCCAGGGGGTTACGAGCAGTACTTC; CDR3aa: CASSPFPGGYEQYF
d_gene: TRBD1; abundance: NA; v_gene: TRBV3-1; j_gene: TRBJ2-1; CDR3nt: TGTGCCAGCAGCCCCTTCACTACAGGGGTACTCTCCTACAATGAGCAGTTCTTC; CDR3aa: CASSPFTTGVLSYNEQFF
d_gene: NA; abundance: NA; v_gene: TRBV2; j_gene: TRBJ1-1; CDR3nt: TGTGCCAGCAGTGACCAGGGAACGAACACTGAAGCTTTCTTT; CDR3aa: CASSDQGTNTEAFF
d_gene: NA; abundance: few; v_gene: TRBV29-1; j_gene: TRBJ2-7; CDR3nt: TGCAGCGTTGAAGTGAGGGGGGGGCAATTCTACGAGCAGTACTTC; CDR3aa: CSVEVRGGQFYEQYF
d_gene: NA; abundance: NA; v_gene: TRBV6-1; j_gene: TRBJ1-1; CDR3nt: TGTGCCAGCAGAGTGGGGATAAACACTGAAGCTTTCTTT; CDR3aa: CASRVGINTEAFF
d_gene: NA; abundance: few; v_gene: TRBV7-9; j_gene: TRBJ1-1; CDR3nt: TGTGCCAGCAGCTTATGGGCTGAAGCTTTCTTT; CDR3aa: CASSLWAEAFF
d_gene: NA; abundance: NA; v_gene: TRBV6-5; j_gene: TRBJ1-2; CDR3nt: TGTGCCAGCAGTTACTCGACCGAGGGCGTCTATGGCTACACCTTC; CDR3aa: CASSYSTEGVYGYTF
d_gene: NA; abundance: many; v_gene: TRBV29-1; j_gene: TRBJ2-7; CDR3nt: TGCAGCGTTGAAGGGGGAGGGGGCGAGCAGTACTTC; CDR3aa: CSVEGGGGEQYF
d_gene: NA; abundance: few; v_gene: TRBV3-1; j_gene: TRBJ1-4; CDR3nt: TGTGCCAGCAGCCAAAACCCCCCTTGGGGGGGAGATGAAAAACTGTTTTTT; CDR3aa: CASSQNPPWGGDEKLFF
d_gene: NA; abundance: once; v_gene: TRBV19; j_gene: TRBJ2-1; CDR3nt: TGTGCCAGTAGTATTGTACTTGACAATGAGCAGTTCTTC; CDR3aa: CASSIVLDNEQFF
d_gene: NA; abundance: NA; v_gene: TRBV4-1; j_gene: TRBJ2-1; CDR3nt: TGCGCCAGCAGTCATAGCAATGAGCAGTTCTTC; CDR3aa: CASSHSNEQFF
d_gene: NA; abundance: NA; v_gene: TRBV12-3/TRBV12-4; j_gene: TRBJ1-1; CDR3nt: TGTGCCAGCAGGAAAGGACAGCTTCTAGAAGCTTTCTTT; CDR3aa: CASRKGQLLEAFF
d_gene: NA; abundance: NA; v_gene: TRBV4-1; j_gene: TRBJ1-2; CDR3nt: TGCGCCAGCAGCCAAGGGACAGAGCTTCGGGGCTACACCTTC; CDR3aa: CASSQGTELRGYTF
d_gene: NA; abundance: NA; v_gene: TRBV12-3/TRBV12-4; j_gene: TRBJ1-4; CDR3nt: TGTGCCAGCAGACGGGGCCTGCGTACTAATGAAAAACTGTTTTTT; CDR3aa: CASRRGLRTNEKLFF
d_gene: TRBD1; abundance: many; v_gene: TRBV12-3/TRBV12-4; j_gene: TRBJ2-7; CDR3nt: TGTGCCAGCAGTTTTGACAGGGGGGCCTACGAGCAGTACTTC; CDR3aa: CASSFDRGAYEQYF
d_gene: NA; abundance: few; v_gene: TRBV5-5; j_gene: TRBJ2-1; CDR3nt: TGTGCCAGCAGCTTGGACTCAAGGAGCTCCTACAATGAGCAGTTCTTC; CDR3aa: CASSLDSRSSYNEQFF
d_gene: TRBD2; abundance: many; v_gene: TRBV5-1; j_gene: TRBJ2-7; CDR3nt: TGCGCCAGCAGCAAACTAGCGGGAGGCTACGAGCAGTACTTC; CDR3aa: CASSKLAGGYEQYF
d_gene: TRBD1; abundance: NA; v_gene: TRBV5-1; j_gene: TRBJ1-1; CDR3nt: TGCGCCAGCAGCCTGGAATACAGGGGGCGCCAAATCATGAACACTGAAGCTTTCTTT; CDR3aa: CASSLEYRGRQIMNTEAFF
d_gene: TRBD1; abundance: few; v_gene: TRBV29-1; j_gene: TRBJ2-7; CDR3nt: TGCAGCGTTATGGGGACAGGGGGCGAGTTTACCCTCTCCTACGAGCAGTACTTC; CDR3aa: CSVMGTGGEFTLSYEQYF
d_gene: TRBD1; abundance: NA; v_gene: TRBV20-1; j_gene: TRBJ1-2; CDR3nt: TGCAGTGCTAGAGATGAGAGAACAGGGGAACACTATGGCTACACCTTC; CDR3aa: CSARDERTGEHYGYTF
d_gene: NA; abundance: NA; v_gene: TRBV6-5; j_gene: TRBJ2-5; CDR3nt: TGTGCCAGCAGTTTCCCGGACGAGGGGGAGACCCTGTACTTC; CDR3aa: CASSFPDEGETLYF
d_gene: TRBD2; abundance: few; v_gene: TRBV12-3/TRBV12-4; j_gene: TRBJ2-3; CDR3nt: TGTGCCAGCAGCGTAGCGGGAGGTGCAGATACGCAGTATTTT; CDR3aa: CASSVAGGADTQYF